Given below is one T cell receptor (beta chain) in context. No antigen is known for it. Per-nucleotide qualities are absent, and no much larger clonotype sits a single base away. RNA was extracted from bulk unsorted tissue and checked for quality with a NanoDrop ND-1000 and an Agilent 2100. Distant non-tumor tissue taken more than 3 cm from the tumor edge was used as the normal lung sample. All donors had newly diagnosed lung cancer, had not received prior chemotherapy, and were admitted for thoracic surgery in China between August and November 2014. Patients with previous radiotherapy or chemotherapy, or with another concurrent cancer, were excluded from the study. Surgical tissue pieces of 1-2 cm3 were preserved in RNAlater solution and stored at -80 °C until use. This specimen belongs to a study of tumor and adjacent non-tumor tissue in lung cancer (dated by TCRdb to between 2018 and 2020). At the level of the whole study: Patients with adenocarcinoma (approximately 11), squamous cell carcinoma (2) and small cell lung cancer (1) were included in the cohort. The study compared bulk TCRbeta repertoires between lung tumor tissue and matched distant non-tumor lung tissue from 15 lung cancer patients. Sequencing produced fewer than 150,000,000 productive TCRbeta reads in total, an average of approximately 4 million reads per sample. Among the 15 or so patients, ages ranged from roughly 30 to 85 years, some 10 were men and 5 were women, and disease was TNM stage I to III. Over 25 paired specimens, one tumor and one normal lung sample per patient, were profiled by TCRbeta CDR3 sequencing. Broad study findings and their caveats: Only roughly 15 patients were in the cohort, and the authors stated that larger samples and more detailed clinical data are needed. The methods do not name the sequencing platform or mention unique molecular identifiers. Peripheral blood was not sequenced, so blood TCRbeta repertoires were not examined in the lung cancer patients of the study. Younger patients had significantly higher TCR diversity, and higher tumor TCR diversity was associated with shorter overall and disease-free survival. Tumor tissue showed significantly higher TCR diversity (inverse Simpson) than normal lung tissue, at 431.37 vs 166.20 (P = 0.0075, Mann-Whitney U test). The top 100 clones made up a significantly larger cumulative share of the repertoire in normal lung than in tumor tissue.

The CDR3 runs 14 residues from the cysteine to the phenylalanine. Only the CDR3 DNA is retained, 42 bases long and in frame from the first base. Based on the germline V gene (reference sequence), the CDR1 and CDR2 sequences are SGHNT and YYREEE. A distance of 10 bases separates the germline ends of V and J, which lose 4 bases and 3 bases respectively. Library preparation used multiplex PCR. Reads for this sample came from an Illumina HiSeq 2500. TCRbeta libraries were constructed through three rounds of nested PCR with primers (Table S4) according to protocols modified from ARM-PCR. Before sequencing, PCR products of 200-500 bp were cut from the gel and purified using the QIAquick gel extraction kit. Per the original workflow: Reads were cleaned with Trimmomatic, merged with FLASH into complete CDR3 sequences, and assigned to V(D)J germline segments with MiTCR. VDJtools was used to compute clonal diversity as the inverse Simpson's index. In-frame sequences lacking a premature stop codon were counted as productive reads. TCRdb redid the processing of the public reads, applying fastp at Q25 and MiXCR, and retained in-frame beta chains. Records with the same CDR3 protein are collapsed into one entry carrying the most frequent genes and DNA. These V and J calls derive from TCRdb rather than the authors' analysis. This sample holds 44,000 or so distinct CDR3 sequences; roughly 62% were observed only once. 15% to 20% of the sample belongs to the ten largest clones.

Sequencing was carried out using distant non-tumor lung tissue. The chain employs TRBV5-4 and TRBJ2-2; the D gene lacks a confident call. The TCR sequence derives from a woman between 40 and 50 years old with non-small cell lung cancer. The nucleotide sequence reads TGTGCCAGCAGCCTAGTGAGCTACACCGGGGAGCTGTTTTTT. This sequence encodes CASSLVSYTGELFF.